This T cell receptor beta chain was retrieved from a study of OX40 agonist ivuxolimab in advanced cancers. Regarding the study as a whole: No determination was made of the antigen specificity of the expanded peripheral T cells.

CDR3 length: 16 residues. The V end was cut by 1 base, the J end by 0 bases, with 10 bases between. Germline V gene sequence: CDR1 LNHDA, CDR2 SQIVND (reference sequence). The cohort excluded patients with autoimmune disease history or systemic immunosuppression. This clone was seen just once. As yet, its antigen is unknown. Repertoires were generated with immunoSEQ multiplex PCR, while TCRdb's copy carries only in-frame clones and drops some. The sample has about 61,000 clones; approximately 86% are singletons. The sample consisted of CD4+ or CD8+ T cells sorted from blood, taken in a trial of the OX40 agonist ivuxolimab. V is TRBV19 and J is TRBJ1-5; D is uncertain. This sequence was found in an adult with an advanced solid tumor such as melanoma, head and neck, liver or kidney cancer. The CDR3 DNA reads TGTGCCAGTAGTATAGTTCGCTACGATAGCAATCAGCCCCAGCATTTT. Residues: CASSIVRYDSNQPQHF.